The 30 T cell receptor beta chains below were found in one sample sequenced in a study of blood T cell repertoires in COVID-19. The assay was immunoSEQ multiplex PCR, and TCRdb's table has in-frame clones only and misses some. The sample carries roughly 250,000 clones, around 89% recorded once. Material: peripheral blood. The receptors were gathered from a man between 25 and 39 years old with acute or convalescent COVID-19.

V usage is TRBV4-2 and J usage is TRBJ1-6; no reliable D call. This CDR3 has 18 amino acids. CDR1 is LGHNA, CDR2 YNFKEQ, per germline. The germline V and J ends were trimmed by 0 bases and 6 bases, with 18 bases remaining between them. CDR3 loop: CASSQDRPMAVTNSPLHF. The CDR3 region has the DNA TGTGCCAGCAGCCAAGACCGTCCCATGGCAGTCACTAATTCACCCCTCCACTTT.

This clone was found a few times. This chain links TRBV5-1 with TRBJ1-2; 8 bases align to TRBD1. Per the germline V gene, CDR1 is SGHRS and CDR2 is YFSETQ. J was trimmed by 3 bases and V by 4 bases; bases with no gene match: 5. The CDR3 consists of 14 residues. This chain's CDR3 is CASSKLTGDYGYTF. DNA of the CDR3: TGCGCCAGCAGCAAATTGACAGGGGACTATGGCTACACCTTC.

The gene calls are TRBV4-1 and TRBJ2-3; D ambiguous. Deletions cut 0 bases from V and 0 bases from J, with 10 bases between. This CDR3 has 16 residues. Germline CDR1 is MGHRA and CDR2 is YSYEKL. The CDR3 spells CASSQDPGLSTDTQYF. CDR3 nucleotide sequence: TGCGCCAGCAGCCAAGACCCCGGTTTGAGCACAGATACGCAGTATTTT.

In DNA, the CDR3 is TGCGCCAGCAGCTTGGGCACGGGAACAGCCTACGAGCAGTACTTC. This sequence encodes CASSLGTGTAYEQYF. This chain links TRBV5-1 with TRBJ2-7; D is perhaps TRBD2 (5 bases). CDR3 length: 15 residues. Germline CDR1 reads SGHRS; CDR2 reads YFSETQ. Trimming shortened V by 0 bases and J by 2 bases, and 12 bases separated the two germline ends.

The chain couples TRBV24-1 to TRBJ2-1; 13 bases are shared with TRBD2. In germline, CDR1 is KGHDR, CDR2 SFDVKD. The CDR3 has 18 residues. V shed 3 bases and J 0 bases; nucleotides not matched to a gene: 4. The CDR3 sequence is CATSDQRTSGSSYNEQFF. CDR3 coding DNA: TGTGCCACCAGTGATCAAAGGACTAGCGGGAGCTCCTACAATGAGCAGTTCTTC.

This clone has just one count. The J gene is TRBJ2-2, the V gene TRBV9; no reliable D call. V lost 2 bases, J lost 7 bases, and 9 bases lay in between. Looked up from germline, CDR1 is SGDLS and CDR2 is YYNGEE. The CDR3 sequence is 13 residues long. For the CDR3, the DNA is TGTGCCAGCAGCGTTAGTCTGAACGGGGAGCTGTTTTTT. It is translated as CASSVSLNGELFF.

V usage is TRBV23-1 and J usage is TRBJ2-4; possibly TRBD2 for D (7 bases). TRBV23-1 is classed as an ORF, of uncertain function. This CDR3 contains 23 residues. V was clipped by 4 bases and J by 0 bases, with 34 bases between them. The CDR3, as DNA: TGCGCCAGCAGTCCCCCGAAGGCGGGGGCCGTTCTTATTTTTCGTTTAGCCAAAAACATTCAGTACTTC. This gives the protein CASSPPKAGAVLIFRLAKNIQYF.

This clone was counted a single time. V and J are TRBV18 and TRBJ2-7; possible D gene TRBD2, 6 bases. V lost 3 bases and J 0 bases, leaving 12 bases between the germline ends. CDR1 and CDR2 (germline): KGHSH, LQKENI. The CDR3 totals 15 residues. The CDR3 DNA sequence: TGTGCCAGCTCACCCTCAGCGGGCAGCTCCTACGAGCAGTACTTC. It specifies CASSPSAGSSYEQYF.

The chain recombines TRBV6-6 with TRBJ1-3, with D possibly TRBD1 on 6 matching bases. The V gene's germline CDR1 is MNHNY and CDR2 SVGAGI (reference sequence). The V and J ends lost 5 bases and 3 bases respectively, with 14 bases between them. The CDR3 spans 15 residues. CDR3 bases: TGTGCCAGCAGTCAACAGGGTTATAGTGGAAACACCATATATTTT. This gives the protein CASSQQGYSGNTIYF.

The chain's CDR3 is CASSLQGNEQFF. In DNA, the CDR3 is TGCGCCAGCAGCCTACAGGGTAATGAGCAGTTCTTC. This chain uses TRBV5-1 with TRBJ2-1; a weak D match, TRBD1 (6 bases). The CDR3 covers 12 residues. Germline V gene data show CDR1 as SGHRS and CDR2 as YFSETQ. Trimming cost V 4 bases and J 7 bases, with 9 bases left between them.

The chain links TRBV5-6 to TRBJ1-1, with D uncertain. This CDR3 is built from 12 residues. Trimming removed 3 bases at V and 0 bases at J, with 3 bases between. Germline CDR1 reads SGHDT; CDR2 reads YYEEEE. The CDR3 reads CASSSMNTEAFF. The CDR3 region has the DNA TGTGCCAGCAGCTCTATGAACACTGAAGCTTTCTTT.

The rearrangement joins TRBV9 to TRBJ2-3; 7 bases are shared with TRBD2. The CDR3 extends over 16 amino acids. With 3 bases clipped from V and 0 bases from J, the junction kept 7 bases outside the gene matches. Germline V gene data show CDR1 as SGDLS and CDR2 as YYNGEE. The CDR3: CASSEPTSFSTDTQYF. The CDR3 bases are TGTGCCAGCAGCGAACCGACTAGCTTTAGCACAGATACGCAGTATTTT.

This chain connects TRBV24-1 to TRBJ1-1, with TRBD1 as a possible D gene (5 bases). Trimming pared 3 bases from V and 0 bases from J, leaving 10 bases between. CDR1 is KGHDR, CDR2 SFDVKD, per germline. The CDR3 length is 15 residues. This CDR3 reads CATSDGRGVNTEAFF. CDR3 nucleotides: TGTGCCACCAGTGATGGCCGGGGGGTGAACACTGAAGCTTTCTTT.

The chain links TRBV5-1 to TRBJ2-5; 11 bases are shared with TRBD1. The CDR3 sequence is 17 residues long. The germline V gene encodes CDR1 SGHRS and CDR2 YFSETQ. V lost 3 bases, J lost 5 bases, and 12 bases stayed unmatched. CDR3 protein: CASSSTGTGGPRETQYF. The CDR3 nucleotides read TGCGCCAGCAGCTCCACCGGGACAGGGGGGCCAAGGGAGACCCAGTACTTC. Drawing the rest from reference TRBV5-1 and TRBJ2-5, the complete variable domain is KAGVTQTPRYLIKTRGQQVTLSCSPISGHRSVSWYQQTPGQGLQFLFEYFSETQRNKGNFPGRFSGRQFSNSRSEMNVSTLELGDSALYLCASSSTGTGGPRETQYFGPGTRLLVL.

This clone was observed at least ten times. The CDR3 nucleotides read TGTGCCAGCAGCGCTGGGGGGGGACTTGGAAACACCATATATTTT. It encodes CASSAGGGLGNTIYF. The chain is built from TRBV9 and TRBJ1-3, with D perhaps TRBD1 (5 bases). Trimming stripped 3 bases from V and 3 bases from J, with 13 bases between. Germline values: CDR1 SGDLS, CDR2 YYNGEE. The CDR3 length is 15 residues.

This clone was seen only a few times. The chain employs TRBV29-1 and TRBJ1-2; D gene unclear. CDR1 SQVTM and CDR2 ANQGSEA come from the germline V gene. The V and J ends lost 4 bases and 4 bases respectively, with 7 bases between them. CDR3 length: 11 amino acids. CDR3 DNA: TGCAGCGTTGTGGCCTCCTATGGCTACACCTTC. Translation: CSVVASYGYTF.

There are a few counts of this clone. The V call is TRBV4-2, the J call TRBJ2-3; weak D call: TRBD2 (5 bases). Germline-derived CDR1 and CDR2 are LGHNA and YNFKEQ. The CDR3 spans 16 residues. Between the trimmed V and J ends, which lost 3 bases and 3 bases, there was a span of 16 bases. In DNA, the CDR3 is TGTGCCAGCAGCCACGGGGTGAGGGTGAGAACAGATACGCAGTATTTT. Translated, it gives CASSHGVRVRTDTQYF.

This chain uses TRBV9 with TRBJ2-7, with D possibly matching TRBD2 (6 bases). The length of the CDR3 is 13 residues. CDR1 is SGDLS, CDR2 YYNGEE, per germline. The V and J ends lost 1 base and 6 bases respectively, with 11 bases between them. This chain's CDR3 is CASSVRLGGEQYF. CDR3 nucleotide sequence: TGTGCCAGCAGCGTAAGGTTGGGGGGCGAGCAGTACTTC.

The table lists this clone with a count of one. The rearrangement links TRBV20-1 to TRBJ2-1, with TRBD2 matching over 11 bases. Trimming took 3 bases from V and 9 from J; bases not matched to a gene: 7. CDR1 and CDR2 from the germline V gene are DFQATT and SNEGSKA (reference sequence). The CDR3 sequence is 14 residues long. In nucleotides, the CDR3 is TGCAGTGCTAGTTCGACTAGCGGGACCGGTGAGCAGTTCTTC. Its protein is CSASSTSGTGEQFF.

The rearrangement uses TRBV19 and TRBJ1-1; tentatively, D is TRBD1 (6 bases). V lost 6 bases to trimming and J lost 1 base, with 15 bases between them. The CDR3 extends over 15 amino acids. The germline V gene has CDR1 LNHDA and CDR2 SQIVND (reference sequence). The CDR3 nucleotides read TGTGCCAGTAGGGAGTCCGGACAGCCGAACACTGAAGCTTTCTTT. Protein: CASRESGQPNTEAFF.

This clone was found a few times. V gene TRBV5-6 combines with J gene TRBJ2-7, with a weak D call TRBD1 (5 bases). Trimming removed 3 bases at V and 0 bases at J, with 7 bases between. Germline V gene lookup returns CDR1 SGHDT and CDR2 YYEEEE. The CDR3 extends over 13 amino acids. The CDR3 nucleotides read TGTGCCAGCAGCTACGACAGCTCCTACGAGCAGTACTTC. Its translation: CASSYDSSYEQYF.

CDR3 nucleotide sequence: TGTGCCAGCAGTTACGGGGGGATATCTGAAGCTTTCTTT. Its protein product is CASSYGGISEAFF. J is TRBJ1-1 and V is TRBV6-5, with a tentative D call TRBD1 (5 bases). V lost 2 bases and J 6 bases, leaving 10 bases between the germline ends. The CDR3 runs 13 residues. Per germline, CDR1 MNHEY and CDR2 SVGAGI.

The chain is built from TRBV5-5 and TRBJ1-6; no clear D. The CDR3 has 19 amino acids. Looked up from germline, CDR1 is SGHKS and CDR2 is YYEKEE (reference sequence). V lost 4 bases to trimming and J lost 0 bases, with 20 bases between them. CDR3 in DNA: TGTGCCAGCAGCGCGCATACCCCCTTCCTTAGCTCCTATAATTCACCCCTCCACTTT. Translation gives CASSAHTPFLSSYNSPLHF.

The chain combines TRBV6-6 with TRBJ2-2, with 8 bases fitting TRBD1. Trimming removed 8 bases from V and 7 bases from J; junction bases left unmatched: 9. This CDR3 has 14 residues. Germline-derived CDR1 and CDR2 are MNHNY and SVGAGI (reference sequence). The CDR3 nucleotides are TGTGCCAGCGCAGGGGGCATTCGTGGCGGGGAGCTGTTTTTT. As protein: CASAGGIRGGELFF.

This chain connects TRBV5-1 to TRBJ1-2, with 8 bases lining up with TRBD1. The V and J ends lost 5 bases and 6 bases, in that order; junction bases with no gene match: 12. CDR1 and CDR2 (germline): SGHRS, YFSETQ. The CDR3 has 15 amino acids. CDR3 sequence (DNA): TGCGCCAGCAGGCCAAGCGCAGGACAGGGACATGGCTACACCTTC. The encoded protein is CASRPSAGQGHGYTF.

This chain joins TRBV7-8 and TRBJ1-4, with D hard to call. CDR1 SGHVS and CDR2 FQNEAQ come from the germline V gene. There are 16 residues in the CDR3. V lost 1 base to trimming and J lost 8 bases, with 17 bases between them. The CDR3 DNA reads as TGTGCCAGCAGCTTAGGTTTAGGAGCATCGAACGAAAAACTGTTTTTT. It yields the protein CASSLGLGASNEKLFF.

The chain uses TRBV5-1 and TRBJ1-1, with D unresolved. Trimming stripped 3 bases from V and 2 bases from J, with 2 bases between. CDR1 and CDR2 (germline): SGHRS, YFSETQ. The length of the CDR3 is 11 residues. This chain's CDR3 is CASSSNTEAFF. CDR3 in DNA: TGCGCCAGCAGCTCTAACACTGAAGCTTTCTTT.

The CDR3 sequence is CASSAGQDDTEAFF. CDR3 bases: TGTGCCAGCAGCGCGGGACAGGATGACACTGAAGCTTTCTTT. This chain connects TRBV9 to TRBJ1-1, with TRBD1 matching 8 bases. This CDR3 has 14 amino acids. The V segment lost 3 bases and the J segment 3 bases; nucleotides outside the gene matches: 4. CDR1 SGDLS and CDR2 YYNGEE come from the germline V gene.

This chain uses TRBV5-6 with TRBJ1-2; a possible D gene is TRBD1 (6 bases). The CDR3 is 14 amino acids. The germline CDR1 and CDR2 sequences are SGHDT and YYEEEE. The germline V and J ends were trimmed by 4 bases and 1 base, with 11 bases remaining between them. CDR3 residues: CASSRDTNNYGYTF. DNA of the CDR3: TGTGCCAGCAGCCGGGACACCAATAACTATGGCTACACCTTC.

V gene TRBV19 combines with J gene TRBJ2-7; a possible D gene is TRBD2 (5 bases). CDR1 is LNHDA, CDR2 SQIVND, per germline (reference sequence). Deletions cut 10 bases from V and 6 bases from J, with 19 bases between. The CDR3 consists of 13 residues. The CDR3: CATKGRDPGEQYF. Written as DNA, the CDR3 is TGTGCCACCAAGGGTCGGGATCCGGGCGAGCAGTACTTC.